This T cell receptor beta chain was retrieved from a study of identical twins. Study-level results: Researchers caution that invariant MAIT and iNKT cells could partly confound zero-insertion analyses. A lower insertion count was a feature of abundant cord blood beta clonotypes, with no such feature in memory repertoires.

The authors used template switching to add a universal primer site and gave cDNA unique molecular identifiers. TCRdb reanalysed the 5' RACE reads using MiXCR and keeps one entry per CDR3 protein. The sample includes around 690,000 distinct CDR3 sequences, approximately 22% of them seen just once. On this clonotype: Its specificity is unknown.

The CDR3 totals 15 residues. The germline gives CDR1 SGHKS, CDR2 YYEKEE (reference sequence). Trimming removed 4 bases at V and 7 bases at J, with 20 bases between. The same specimen was also included in a second study, on T cells expressing NK-cell markers. Turning to that study: Over 5 donors showed dominant NKG2C+ clonotypes comprising roughly 1.0-7.0% of their CD8+ T cells.

The TCR sequence derives from a woman aged 18-29 years in good health. The specimen was PBMCs. This rearrangement joins TRBV5-5 to TRBJ1-2, with D maybe TRBD1 (5 bases). The chain's CDR3 is CASSTDMGRTGGYTF. In nucleotides, the CDR3 is TGTGCCAGCAGCACGGACATGGGGCGAACTGGTGGCTACACCTTC.